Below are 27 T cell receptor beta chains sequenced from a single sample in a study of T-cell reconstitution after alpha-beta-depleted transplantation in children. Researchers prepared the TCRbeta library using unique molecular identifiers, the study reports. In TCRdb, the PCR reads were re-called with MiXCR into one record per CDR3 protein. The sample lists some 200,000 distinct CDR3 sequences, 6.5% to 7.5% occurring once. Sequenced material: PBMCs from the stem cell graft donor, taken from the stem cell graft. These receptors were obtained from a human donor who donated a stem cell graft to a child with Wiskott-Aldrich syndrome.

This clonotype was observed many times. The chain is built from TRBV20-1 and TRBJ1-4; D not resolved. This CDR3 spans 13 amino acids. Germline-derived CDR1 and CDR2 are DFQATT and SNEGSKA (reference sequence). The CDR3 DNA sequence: TGCGGGATCATACAGCCAACTAATGAAAAACTGTTTTTT. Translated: CGIIQPTNEKLFF.

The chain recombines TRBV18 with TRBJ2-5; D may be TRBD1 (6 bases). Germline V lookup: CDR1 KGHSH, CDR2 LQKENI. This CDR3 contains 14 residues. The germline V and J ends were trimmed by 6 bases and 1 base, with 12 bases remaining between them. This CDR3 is CASSPTGSQETQYF. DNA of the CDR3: TGTGCCAGCTCCCCTACAGGGTCCCAAGAGACCCAGTACTTC.

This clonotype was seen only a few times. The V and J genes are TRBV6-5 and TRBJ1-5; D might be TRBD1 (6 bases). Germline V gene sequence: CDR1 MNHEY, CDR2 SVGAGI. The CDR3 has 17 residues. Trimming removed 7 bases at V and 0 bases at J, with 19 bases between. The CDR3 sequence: CASTESPAGASNQPQHF. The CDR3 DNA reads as TGTGCCAGCACCGAATCACCAGCAGGGGCTAGCAATCAGCCCCAGCATTTT.

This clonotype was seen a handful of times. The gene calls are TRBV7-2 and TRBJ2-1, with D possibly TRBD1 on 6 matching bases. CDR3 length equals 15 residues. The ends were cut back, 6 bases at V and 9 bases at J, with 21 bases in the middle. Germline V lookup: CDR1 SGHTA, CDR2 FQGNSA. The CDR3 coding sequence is TGTGCCAGCAGTCCAGGGGTTTCCGCATACGTTGAGCAGTTCTTC. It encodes CASSPGVSAYVEQFF.

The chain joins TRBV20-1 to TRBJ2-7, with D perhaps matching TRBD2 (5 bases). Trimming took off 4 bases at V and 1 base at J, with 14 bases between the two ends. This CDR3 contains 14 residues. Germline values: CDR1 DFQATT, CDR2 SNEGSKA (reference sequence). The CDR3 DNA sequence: TGCAGTGCTACCCGGAGTGCGGGTTCCTACGAGCAGTACTTC. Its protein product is CSATRSAGSYEQYF.

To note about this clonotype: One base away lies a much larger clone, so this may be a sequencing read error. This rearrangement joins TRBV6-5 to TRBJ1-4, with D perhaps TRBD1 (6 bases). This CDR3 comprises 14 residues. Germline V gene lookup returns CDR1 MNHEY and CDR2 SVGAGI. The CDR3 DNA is TGTGCCAGCAGTTCAGGACAGCCTAATCAAAAACCGTTTTTT. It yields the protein CASSSGQPNQKPFF.

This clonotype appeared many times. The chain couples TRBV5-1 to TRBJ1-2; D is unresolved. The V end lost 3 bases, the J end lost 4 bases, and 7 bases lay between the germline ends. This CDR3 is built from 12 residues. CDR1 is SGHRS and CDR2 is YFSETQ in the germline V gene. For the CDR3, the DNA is TGCGCCAGCAGCTCTGACCTCTATGGCTACACCTTC. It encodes CASSSDLYGYTF.

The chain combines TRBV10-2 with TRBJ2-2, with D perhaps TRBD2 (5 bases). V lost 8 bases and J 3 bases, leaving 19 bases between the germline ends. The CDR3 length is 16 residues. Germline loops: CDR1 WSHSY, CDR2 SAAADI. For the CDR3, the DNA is TGCGCCAGCGGAAGTGAGTCCACCGGGGACACCGGGGAGCTGTTTTTT. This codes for CASGSESTGDTGELFF.

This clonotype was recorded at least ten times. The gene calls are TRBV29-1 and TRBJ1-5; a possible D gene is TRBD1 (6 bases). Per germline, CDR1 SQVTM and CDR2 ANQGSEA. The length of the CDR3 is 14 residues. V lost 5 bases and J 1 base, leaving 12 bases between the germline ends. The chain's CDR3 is CSVSGHPSNQPQHF. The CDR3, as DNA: TGCAGCGTTTCGGGACACCCAAGCAATCAGCCCCAGCATTTT. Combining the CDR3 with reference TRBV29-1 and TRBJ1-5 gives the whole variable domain SAVISQKPSRDICQRGTSLTIQCQVDSQVTMMFWYRQQPGQSLTLIATANQGSEATYESGFVIDKFPISRPNLTFSTLTVSNMSPEDSSIYLCSVSGHPSNQPQHFGDGTRLSIL.

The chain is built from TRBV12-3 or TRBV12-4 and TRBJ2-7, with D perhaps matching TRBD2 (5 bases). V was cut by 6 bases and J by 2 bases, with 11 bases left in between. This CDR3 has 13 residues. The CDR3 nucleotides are TGTGCCAGCAGCCGAGGACTCGCCTACGAGCAGTACTTC. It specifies CASSRGLAYEQYF.

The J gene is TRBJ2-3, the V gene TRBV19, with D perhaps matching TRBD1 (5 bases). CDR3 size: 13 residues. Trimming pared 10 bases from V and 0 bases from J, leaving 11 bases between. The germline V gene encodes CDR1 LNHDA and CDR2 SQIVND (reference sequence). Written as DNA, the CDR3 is TGTGCCACCGCAGGGTCTAGCACAGATACGCAGTATTTT. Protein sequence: CATAGSSTDTQYF. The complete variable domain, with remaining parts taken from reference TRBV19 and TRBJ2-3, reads DGGITQSPKYLFRKEGQNVTLSCEQNLNHDAMYWYRQDPGQGLRLIYYSQIVNDFQKGDIAEGYSVSREKKESFPLTVTSAQKNPTAFYLCATAGSSTDTQYFGPGTRLTVL.

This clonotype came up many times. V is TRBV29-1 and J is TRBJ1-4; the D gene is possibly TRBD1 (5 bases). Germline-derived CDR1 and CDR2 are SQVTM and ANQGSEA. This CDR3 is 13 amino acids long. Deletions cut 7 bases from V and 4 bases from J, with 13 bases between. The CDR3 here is CSAIRTLNEKLFF. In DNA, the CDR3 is TGCAGCGCTATTCGGACACTTAATGAAAAACTGTTTTTT.

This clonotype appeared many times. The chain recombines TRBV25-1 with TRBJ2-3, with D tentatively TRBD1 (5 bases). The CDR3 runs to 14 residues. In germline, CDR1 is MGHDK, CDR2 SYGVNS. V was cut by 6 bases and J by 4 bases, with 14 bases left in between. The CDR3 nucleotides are TGTGCCAGCAGATTTCAGGGCCGGGCAGATACGCAGTATTTT. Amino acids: CASRFQGRADTQYF.

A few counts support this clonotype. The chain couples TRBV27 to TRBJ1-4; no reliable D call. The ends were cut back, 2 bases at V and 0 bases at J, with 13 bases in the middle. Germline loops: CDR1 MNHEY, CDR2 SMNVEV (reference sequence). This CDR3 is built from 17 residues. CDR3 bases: TGTGCCAGCAGTTTAAGTGGCAGGCAAACAACTAATGAAAAACTGTTTTTT. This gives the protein CASSLSGRQTTNEKLFF. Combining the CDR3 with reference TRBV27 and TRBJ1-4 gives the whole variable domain EAQVTQNPRYLITVTGKKLTVTCSQNMNHEYMSWYRQDPGLGLRQIYYSMNVEVTDKGDVPEGYKVSRKEKRNFPLILESPSPNQTSLYFCASSLSGRQTTNEKLFFGSGTQLSVL.

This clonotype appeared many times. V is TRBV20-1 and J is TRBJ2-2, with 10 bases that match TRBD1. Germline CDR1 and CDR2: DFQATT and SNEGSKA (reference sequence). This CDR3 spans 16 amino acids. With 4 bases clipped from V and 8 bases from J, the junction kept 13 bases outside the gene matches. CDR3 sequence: CSAKLEWDRGEGELFF. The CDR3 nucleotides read TGCAGTGCTAAGTTGGAGTGGGACAGGGGAGAGGGGGAGCTGTTTTTT.

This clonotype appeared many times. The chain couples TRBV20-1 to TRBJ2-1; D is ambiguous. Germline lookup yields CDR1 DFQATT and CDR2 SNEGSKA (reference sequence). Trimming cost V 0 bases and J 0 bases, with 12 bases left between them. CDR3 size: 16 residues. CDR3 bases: TGCAGTGCTAGAGACCTCAAGATCACCTCCTACAATGAGCAGTTCTTC. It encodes CSARDLKITSYNEQFF.

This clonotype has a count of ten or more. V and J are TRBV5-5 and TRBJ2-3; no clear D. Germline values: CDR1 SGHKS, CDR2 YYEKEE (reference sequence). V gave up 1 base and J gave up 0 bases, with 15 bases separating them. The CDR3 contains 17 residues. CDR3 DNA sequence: TGTGCCAGCAGCTTGCTTGATCCAGGCCTAAGCACAGATACGCAGTATTTT. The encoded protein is CASSLLDPGLSTDTQYF.

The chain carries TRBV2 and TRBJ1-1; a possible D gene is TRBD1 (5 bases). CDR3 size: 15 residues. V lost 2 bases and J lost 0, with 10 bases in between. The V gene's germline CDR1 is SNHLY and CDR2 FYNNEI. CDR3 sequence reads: CASSELGDVNTEAFF. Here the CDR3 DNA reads TGTGCCAGCAGTGAACTAGGGGACGTGAACACTGAAGCTTTCTTT. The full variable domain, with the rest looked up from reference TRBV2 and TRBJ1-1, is EPEVTQTPSHQVTQMGQEVILRCVPISNHLYFYWYRQILGQKVEFLVSFYNNEISEKSEIFDDQFSVERPDGSNFTLKIRSTKLEDSAMYFCASSELGDVNTEAFFGQGTRLTVV.

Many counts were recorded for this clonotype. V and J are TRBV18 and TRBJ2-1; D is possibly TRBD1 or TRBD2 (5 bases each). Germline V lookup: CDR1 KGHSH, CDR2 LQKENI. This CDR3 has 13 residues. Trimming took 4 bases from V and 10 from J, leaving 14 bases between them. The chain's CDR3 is CASSQTGTGEQFF. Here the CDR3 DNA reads TGTGCCAGCTCACAAACCGGGACCGGAGAGCAGTTCTTC.

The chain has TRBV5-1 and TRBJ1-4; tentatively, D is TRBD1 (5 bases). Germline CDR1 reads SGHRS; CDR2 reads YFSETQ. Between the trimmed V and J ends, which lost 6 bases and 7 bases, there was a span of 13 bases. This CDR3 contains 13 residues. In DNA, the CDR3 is TGCGCCAGCACCGACCAGGGAGGTGAAAAACTGTTTTTT. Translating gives CASTDQGGEKLFF.

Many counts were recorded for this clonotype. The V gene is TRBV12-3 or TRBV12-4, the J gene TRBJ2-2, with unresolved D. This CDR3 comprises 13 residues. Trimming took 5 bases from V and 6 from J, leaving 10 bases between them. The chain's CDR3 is CASSQRVAGELFF. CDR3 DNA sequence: TGTGCCAGCAGTCAAAGGGTAGCCGGGGAGCTGTTTTTT.

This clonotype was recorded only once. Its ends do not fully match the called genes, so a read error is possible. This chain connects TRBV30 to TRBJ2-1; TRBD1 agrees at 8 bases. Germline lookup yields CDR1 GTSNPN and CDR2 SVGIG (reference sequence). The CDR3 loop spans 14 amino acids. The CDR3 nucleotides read TGTGCCTGGGAGACAGGGGCTGCCTACAATGAGCTGTTCTTC. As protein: CAWETGAAYNELFF. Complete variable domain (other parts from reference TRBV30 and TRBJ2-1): SQTIHQWPATLVQPVGSPLSLECTVEGTSNPNLYWYRQAAGRGLQLLFYSVGIGQISSEVPQNLSASRPQDRQFILSSKKLLLSDSGFYLCAWETGAAYNELFFGPGTRLTVL.

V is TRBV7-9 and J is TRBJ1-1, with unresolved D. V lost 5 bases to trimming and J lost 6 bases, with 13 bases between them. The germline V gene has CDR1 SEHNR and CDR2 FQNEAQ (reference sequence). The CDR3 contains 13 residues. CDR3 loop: CASSPVGKAEAFF. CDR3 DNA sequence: TGTGCCAGCAGCCCAGTGGGCAAGGCTGAAGCTTTCTTT.

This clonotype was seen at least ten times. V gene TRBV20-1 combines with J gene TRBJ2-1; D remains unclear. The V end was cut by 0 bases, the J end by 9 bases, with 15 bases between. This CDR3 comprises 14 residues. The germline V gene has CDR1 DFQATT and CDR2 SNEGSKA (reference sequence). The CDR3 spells CSARDYKPNGEQFF. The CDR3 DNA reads TGCAGTGCTAGAGATTATAAGCCCAATGGTGAGCAGTTCTTC.

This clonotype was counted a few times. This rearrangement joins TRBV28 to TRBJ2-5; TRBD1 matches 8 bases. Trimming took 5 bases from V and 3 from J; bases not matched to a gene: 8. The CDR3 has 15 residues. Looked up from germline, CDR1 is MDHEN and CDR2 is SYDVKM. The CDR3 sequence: CASSPLRQGKETQYF. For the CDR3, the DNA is TGTGCCAGCAGTCCGCTCCGACAGGGGAAAGAGACCCAGTACTTC.

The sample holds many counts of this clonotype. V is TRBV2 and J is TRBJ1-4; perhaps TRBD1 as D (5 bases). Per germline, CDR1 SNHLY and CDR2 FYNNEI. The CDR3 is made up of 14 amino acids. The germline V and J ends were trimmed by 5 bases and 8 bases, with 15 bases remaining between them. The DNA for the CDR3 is TGTGCCAGCAGTCGGGACTCCCACAACGAAAAACTGTTTTTT. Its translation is CASSRDSHNEKLFF.

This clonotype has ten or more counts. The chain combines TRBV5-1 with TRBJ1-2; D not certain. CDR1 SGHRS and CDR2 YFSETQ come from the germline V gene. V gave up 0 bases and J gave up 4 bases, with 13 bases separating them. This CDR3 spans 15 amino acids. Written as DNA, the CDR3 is TGCGCCAGCAGCTTGGACGGCAGGCAGATCTATGGCTACACCTTC. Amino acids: CASSLDGRQIYGYTF.